Detailed here is one TCR beta chain. As yet, its antigen is unknown. This CDR3 is 17 amino acids long. CDR1 and CDR2 from the germline V gene are LNHDA and SQIVND (reference sequence). The germline V and J ends were trimmed by 3 bases and 4 bases, with 19 bases remaining between them. Authors of the study amplified TCR beta CDR3 regions from RNA transcripts. A set of HTBI primers served as the primers for a first-round RT-PCR of the TCR CDR3. TCRdb re-derived calls from the multiplex PCR reads in MiXCR, one entry per CDR3 protein. Of just under 750,000 distinct CDR3 sequences in the sample, just over 35% were seen once. This entry is derived from a study of T cells in Graves' hyperthyroidism and ophthalmopathy. Study conclusions and caveats: Clonotypes that were expanded in thyroid above 0.001 mostly appeared in blood too.

The sequence came from a woman aged 40 to 55 with Graves' hyperthyroidism. The chain combines TRBV19 with TRBJ1-5; weak D call: TRBD1 (6 bases). Sequencing input: blood. The chain's CDR3 is CASSIREQGRGNQPQHF. In nucleotides, the CDR3 is TGTGCCAGTAGTATCAGGGAACAGGGCCGGGGTAATCAGCCCCAGCATTTT. Combining the CDR3 with reference TRBV19 and TRBJ1-5 gives the whole variable domain DGGITQSPKYLFRKEGQNVTLSCEQNLNHDAMYWYRQDPGQGLRLIYYSQIVNDFQKGDIAEGYSVSREKKESFPLTVTSAQKNPTAFYLCASSIREQGRGNQPQHFGDGTRLSIL.